This TCR beta chain appears in the sequencing data of a study of regulatory and conventional T cells in RAG deficiency. Points from the study as a whole: Other subsets showed 9.5 to 10-fold reductions, but Treg unique TCR beta sequences fell roughly 90-fold in these patients. Shorter CDR3s in all patient subsets; >85% Treg-Tconv overlap in Omenn. RAG-deficient patients showed markedly lower Shannon entropy and higher Simpson indices than control T-cell subsets.

About this clone itself: The antigen is unknown.

The germline gives CDR1 PRHDT, CDR2 FYEKMQ (reference sequence). The CDR3 length is 16 residues. The V segment lost 0 bases and the J segment 6 bases; nucleotides outside the gene matches: 6. TCRdb's table, derived via immunoSEQ multiplex PCR, lists solely in-frame clones and lacks some. The top ten clones hold roughly an eighth of a sample with 30,000 to 40,000 clones, 89% of them seen once. This same sample was also part of a study on regulatory T cells. This second report adds: The PCR used 52 TRBV and 13 TRBJ primers.

The chain recombines TRBV13 with TRBJ2-2, with TRBD1 matching 8 bases. This TCR came from a human donor in good health. The specimen sequenced was CD8+ T cells sorted from blood. CDR3 nucleotide sequence: TGTGCCAGCAGCTTAGGACCACAGGGGGTCCCCGGGGAGCTGTTTTTT. Its protein is CASSLGPQGVPGELFF.